This T cell receptor (beta chain) was identified during a study of cytomegalovirus exposure and HLA in healthy donors (dated by TCRdb to about 2017). Regarding the complete study: In an earlier analysis of some 610 of the donors, 276 Gb of sequence data and 100 million or so unique TCR beta sequences from about 179 million T cells were reported. An early release that covered about 600 HLA-typed donors contained approximately 300 gigabases of sequencing data and some 87 million unique TCR sequences. Of the approximately 400 genotyped donors, approximately 83% fell in the genetic ancestry cluster associated with self-reported Caucasian donors. The study aimed to test whether signatures of past pathogen exposure could be identified by cataloging public T cell receptors. The study used immunosequencing to profile the T cell repertoires of approximately 630 subjects and linked those repertoires to cytomegalovirus serostatus. Along with the roughly 670-subject first cohort, a separate validation cohort of about 110 different subjects was used. High-throughput TCR immunosequencing, statistical association of individual TCRs with disease status, and machine learning were combined to predict cytomegalovirus infection status. A later analysis re-analyzed previously published TCR beta repertoires from 550 to 700 donors and added high-resolution HLA genotyping to study TCR occurrence patterns. In the later analysis, no new phenotypic data were used to find candidate immune exposures; instead, reliance was placed on TCR beta sequences and their occurrence across donors. To decide whether each TCR beta V gene segment behaved as functional or pseudogenic, an earlier analysis of some 600 of the donors relied on high-throughput TCR beta sequencing. Alongside the repertoire data, information on donor age, sex, ethnicity and CMV serostatus was compiled. In a later genetic analysis, genome-wide SNP genotypes for about three fifths of the roughly 670 donors were used, and that subset was treated as a discovery cohort. Every discovery cohort repertoire had been produced on one sequencing platform. HLA typing covered class I and class II loci at four-digit resolution. Typing coverage differed by locus: A, B, C, DRB1 and DQB1 were typed in roughly 620-630 donors, DQA1 in 522, DPA1 in approximately 610, and DPB1 in around 490. A handful of DR-DQ haplotypes were handled as single units for association and clustering because linkage in the cohort was strong. Among 350 to 400 genotyped donors of the cohort, an average of approximately 240,000 unique TCR beta nucleotide sequences were sequenced per donor, roughly 20% of them non-productive.

The paper as a whole reports these results and caveats: According to a later analysis, most CMV-associated TCR beta chains appeared to be HLA-restricted, and the HLA associations seemed to be driven largely by CMV exposure. Presence/absence analyses assumed roughly uniform sequencing depth across donors, an assumption that may not hold. The cohort was sequenced for TCR beta chains only, and without alpha or paired-chain data the features that could be detected were limited. A cluster of highly shared sequence variants was judged likely to represent a technical artifact of the sequencing pipeline. Because HLA typing was unavailable for some donors at each locus, only the typed subset was used in association tests. A later analysis reported that several top co-occurrence clusters appeared linked to parvovirus B19, influenza, CMV and Epstein-Barr virus. Assigning TCR associations to individual alleles was difficult when HLA alleles, especially DR and DQ, strongly co-occurred. A further reported finding was that TCR beta sequences accurately predicted the HLA-A and HLA-B alleles for most subjects in the first cohort. Because counts were too low, roughly 16 rarely observed V segments, including chromosome 9 orphons, were excluded from the earlier analysis of about 500 of the donors. In the study, around 150 TCR beta chains were listed as associated with cytomegalovirus. In a later analysis, HLA-associated TCR beta chains showed more clonal expansion and lower generation probabilities than non-associated chains that were equally common. V-gene and J-gene trimming of TCR beta chains was associated with a missense DCLRE1C variant in a later genetic analysis, and the association was replicated in an independent cohort. The authors suggested that the approach could potentially be generalized to other disease states and immunological phenotypes. A later genetic analysis reported fewer N-insertions in productive TCRs among donors in an Asian-associated ancestry cluster than the roughly 640-donor mean. In vitro tests confirmed that a few of the cytomegalovirus-associated TCR beta chains recognize cytomegalovirus antigens. In an earlier analysis of some 550 of the donors, most TCR beta V segments were observed in productive rearrangements about 90% or about 30% of the time, broadly matching IMGT annotations. Immune exposure information for the cohort was limited to CMV serostatus. Across donors, most TCR sequences were observed very rarely, whereas some public TCRs were present in many individuals. In a later analysis, the rate of TCR association differed among HLA loci, with DRB1 alleles having the most associated TCRs and HLA-C alleles having the fewest. A later analysis associated about 16,000 TCR beta sequences with specific HLA alleles at a false discovery rate of 0.05. In both the original and validation cohorts, the classifier was reported to diagnose cytomegalovirus status with high specificity and sensitivity. Correlated functional status among segregating V segments might reflect linkage disequilibrium, but an unknown experimental factor could not be ruled out.

Library preparation employed the immunoSEQ multiplex PCR assay. For the multiplex PCR, a mixture combining 60 forward primers for TCR Vbeta segments and 13 reverse primers for TCR Jbeta segments was used. Amplification of the CDR3 region of rearranged TCR beta genes was performed with a multiplex PCR assay on genomic DNA. On the Illumina HiSeq System, the amplified TCR beta libraries were sequenced as 87-base-pair reads. Concerning the study's data processing: A later analysis tallied 80 million to 95 million unique TCR beta chains across the 600 to 700 repertoires, and roughly 11 million of those chains were shared by two or more donors. Raw reads were error-corrected and collapsed into unique sequences with a nearest-neighbor algorithm that merged closely related sequences to remove PCR and sequencing errors. CDR3 sequences were aligned to IMGT reference sequences to assign V, D and J gene segments. Each retained sequence needed at least a six-nucleotide match to both a V gene segment and a J gene segment. Rearrangements were called productive when the CDR3 lacked stop codons and stayed in frame with V and J; all others were non-productive. Following IMGT convention, CDR3 was defined as the stretch from the second conserved V-encoded cysteine up to the conserved J-encoded phenylalanine. Sequences without an unambiguous match to a single V gene segment were excluded from the earlier analysis of approximately 560 of the donors. In an earlier analysis of several hundred of the donors, V segments were called functional above 56.7% productive rearrangements and were called segregating when the between-donor standard deviation exceeded 5%. A statistical classification framework was developed to diagnose cytomegalovirus status using the catalog of TCR beta chain sequences. In a later analysis, V and J genes were assigned by comparing TCR nucleotide sequences against IMGT/GENE-DB human TR gene sequences. Using the TCRdist pipeline, a later analysis assigned CDR3 sequences along with most-parsimonious VDJ recombination scenarios. A later analysis defined each TCR beta chain by its CDR3 amino acid sequence plus V-gene family, and excluded reads lacking a unique V-gene family. As a way to deal with suspected cross-contamination and a sequencing artifact, a later analysis dropped 640 or so nucleotide sequences that were highly shared and had low generation probability. For each public chain, a later analysis derived a clonal expansion index from normalized ranks of inferred template counts within each repertoire. In a later analysis, generation probabilities were computed with a VDJ recombination model fitted to out-of-frame rearrangements, and the resulting probabilities were checked against IGoR. A later analysis scored TCR-TCR, TCR-HLA and TCR-CMV co-occurrence with hypergeometric tests, applying a repertoire-size bias correction to TCR pairs. In a later analysis, false discovery rates were estimated by permuting HLA or CMV assignments 20 times. A later analysis grouped co-occurring TCRs with DBSCAN, adding TCRdist sequence similarity when clustering within HLA-allele-positive subsets. Repertoires with fewer than 30,000 or more than 120,000 public chains, plus five repertoires with anomalous nucleotide sharing, were excluded from co-occurrence clustering. Sourced from immuneACCESS, this table was stored by TCRdb with only in-frame sequences that have V and J called. A share of the clones is absent; for the studies checked, an unresolved V gene accounts for under half, and the remainder has no known explanation. V, J and clone size were drawn from that table, and D and trimming were deduced from the DNA. In this sample's table one finds some 200,000 clones. Roughly 0.74% of the sample belongs to the ten largest clones.

The cohort consisted of 670 or so healthy bone marrow donors. Cohort members were all nominally healthy when sampled, although unrecorded immune exposures were likely present. The donor tested CMV seronegative, placing the donor among the 350 to 400 seronegative members of the cohort. Each donor provided a peripheral blood sample, and peripheral blood mononuclear cells were used for TCR beta sequencing. The Qiagen DNeasy Blood Extraction Kit was used to extract genomic DNA from the blood cell samples. Remarks on this clone: The target of this receptor is not known. Relative to the germline gene, one junction end is altered; a read error may explain this.

This TCR was recovered from a boy younger than 18 in good health and CMV-seronegative. The sequenced sample was PBMCs.

The sequence in DNA is TGTGCCAGCAGTTTATCCGGCGAGGGTACCTTC. This is translated as CASSLSGEGTF. This chain joins TRBV27 to TRBJ2-7; the D gene is perhaps TRBD2, on 5 matching bases. Counted from cysteine to phenylalanine, this CDR3 has 11 amino acids. Solely the CDR3 DNA is kept, with 33 bases framed from the first base. Reading the germline V gene (reference sequence) gives CDR1 MNHEY and CDR2 SMNVEV.